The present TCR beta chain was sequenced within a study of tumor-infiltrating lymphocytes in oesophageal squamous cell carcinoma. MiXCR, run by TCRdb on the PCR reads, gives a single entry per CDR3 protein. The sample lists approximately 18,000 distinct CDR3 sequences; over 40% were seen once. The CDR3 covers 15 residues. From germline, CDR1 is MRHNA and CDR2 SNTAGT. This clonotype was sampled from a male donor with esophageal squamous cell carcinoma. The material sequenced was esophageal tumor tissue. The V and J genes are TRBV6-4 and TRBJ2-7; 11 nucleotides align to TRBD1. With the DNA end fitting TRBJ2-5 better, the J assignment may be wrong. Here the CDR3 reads CASSTGQGVAETQYF. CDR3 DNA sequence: TGTGCCAGCAGTACGGGACAGGGGGTTGCGGAGACCCAGTACTTC.